This T cell receptor (beta chain) was sequenced for a study of Graves' ophthalmopathy and Graves' hyperthyroidism. Study outcomes and limitations: Blood contained most expanded thyroid clonotypes exceeding 0.001 frequency.

A note on this clonotype: Its specificity is unknown.

Germline CDR1 and CDR2: SEHNR and FQNEAQ (reference sequence). Deletions cut 1 base from V and 2 bases from J, with 11 bases between. This CDR3 has 15 residues. The sequenced template was RNA, covering the TCR beta CDR3 region. RT-PCR with HTBI primers came first, then second-round multiplex PCR. One entry per CDR3 protein, called by TCRdb with MiXCR from the multiplex PCR reads. Among more than 1,000,000 distinct CDR3 sequences, about 36% were seen once, and the ten largest hold more than 9.5%. Sequencing was done on a sample of peripheral blood or thyroid tissue (not recorded which). This receptor was identified in an adult man with Graves' hyperthyroidism. The chain links TRBV7-9 to TRBJ1-1; D is unresolved. The CDR3 spells CASSLVDGGNTEAFF. The DNA of the CDR3 is TGTGCCAGCAGCTTAGTAGACGGAGGAAACACTGAAGCTTTCTTT.